This TCR beta chain was recovered during a study of cytomegalovirus exposure and HLA in healthy donors (dated by TCRdb to 2016 to 2017). The study in broad terms: According to an earlier analysis of 587 of the donors, about 190 million T cells yielded 95 million to 140 million unique TCR beta sequences and approximately 300 Gb of sequence data. Around 320 gigabases of sequencing data and around 87 million unique TCR sequences were included in an early release covering 500 to 750 HLA-typed donors. The genetic ancestry cluster associated with self-reported Caucasian donors included about 84% of the 398 genotyped donors. The study aimed to test whether cataloging public T cell receptors could reveal signatures of past pathogen exposure. Using immunosequencing, the study profiled T cell repertoires from 666 subjects and related those repertoires to cytomegalovirus serostatus. Along with the roughly 700-subject first cohort, a separate validation cohort of 120 different subjects was used. To predict cytomegalovirus infection status, the study brought together high-throughput TCR immunosequencing, statistical association of individual TCRs with disease status, and machine learning. A later analysis re-examined previously published TCR beta repertoires from more than 650 donors and added high-resolution HLA genotyping to investigate patterns of TCR occurrence. Rather than using new phenotypic data, the later analysis identified candidate immune exposures from TCR beta sequences and from how often those sequences occurred across donors. An earlier analysis of 587 of the donors applied high-throughput TCR beta sequencing to assess whether each TCR beta V gene segment acted as functional or pseudogenic. Donor age, sex, ethnicity and CMV serostatus were collected together with the repertoire data. A later genetic analysis used genome-wide SNP genotypes for about 60% of the roughly 670 donors, treating that subset as a discovery cohort. All discovery cohort repertoires had been generated using a single sequencing platform. Both class I and class II loci were covered by HLA typing, at four-digit resolution. Typing coverage varied by locus: about 620-630 donors for A, B, C, DRB1 and DQB1; roughly 520 for DQA1; approximately 610 for DPA1; approximately 450 for DPB1. Because of strong linkage in the cohort, five DR-DQ haplotypes were treated as single units for association and clustering. On average, 235,054 unique TCR beta nucleotide sequences were sequenced per donor among several hundred genotyped donors of the cohort, with roughly 18% of those sequences being non-productive. The investigation overall reported the following: In a later analysis, several top co-occurrence clusters were reported to appear linked to parvovirus B19, influenza, CMV and Epstein-Barr virus. A cluster of highly shared sequence variants was judged likely to be a technical artifact of the sequencing pipeline. When HLA alleles, especially DR and DQ, strongly co-occurred, attributing TCR associations to individual alleles was difficult. In a later analysis, HLA-associated TCR beta chains were found to be more clonally expanded and to have lower generation probabilities than equally common non-associated chains. Some IMGT-functional V segments, including TRBV6-2 and TRBV6-3, could not be distinguished by the 87-base-pair reads and were therefore excluded. A few of the identified cytomegalovirus-associated TCR beta chains were confirmed in vitro to be specific for cytomegalovirus antigens. A further reported finding was that TCR beta sequences accurately predicted the HLA-A and HLA-B alleles for most subjects in the first cohort. Linkage disequilibrium might explain the correlated functional status among segregating V segments, but an unknown experimental factor could not be excluded. The study gave a list of around 170 TCR beta chains associated with cytomegalovirus. Because counts were too low, some 17 rarely observed V segments, including chromosome 9 orphons, were excluded from the earlier analysis of some 540 of the donors. In this cohort, only TCR beta chains were sequenced, and detectable features were limited by the absence of alpha or paired-chain data. Roughly uniform sequencing depth across donors was assumed in presence/absence analyses, although this assumption may not hold. Most TCR sequences were seen in very few donors, while some public TCRs were found in many individuals. CMV serostatus was the only immune exposure information available for the cohort. A later analysis found that TCR association rates varied across HLA loci, with DRB1 alleles showing the most associated TCRs and HLA-C alleles the fewest. Compared with the approximately 710-donor mean, donors in an Asian-associated ancestry cluster had fewer N-insertions in productive TCRs, according to a later genetic analysis. Specific HLA alleles were associated with 15,000 to 20,000 TCR beta sequences at a false discovery rate of 0.05 in a later analysis. In an earlier analysis of some 500 of the donors, most TCR beta V segments appeared in productive rearrangements about 90% or about 30% of the time, broadly matching IMGT annotations. Because HLA typing was unavailable for some donors at each locus, only the typed subset was used in association tests. In a later genetic analysis, a missense DCLRE1C variant was associated with V-gene and J-gene trimming of TCR beta chains, and the association was replicated in an independent cohort. The authors suggested that the approach could potentially be generalized to other disease states and immunological phenotypes. The classifier was reported to diagnose cytomegalovirus status with high specificity and sensitivity in both the original cohort and the validation cohort. According to a later analysis, most CMV-associated TCR beta chains appeared to be HLA-restricted, and the HLA associations seemed to be driven largely by CMV exposure.

The cohort comprised fewer than 750 healthy bone marrow donors. Cohort members were all nominally healthy when sampled, although unrecorded immune exposures were likely present. The donor was CMV seronegative and was included in the group of about 400 seronegative cohort members. A peripheral blood sample was collected from each donor, and TCR beta sequencing was performed on peripheral blood mononuclear cells. The Qiagen DNeasy Blood Extraction Kit was used to extract genomic DNA from the blood cell samples. The CDR3 holds 13 amino acids from the cysteine to the phenylalanine. Kept here is only the CDR3 DNA, which spans 39 bases and is read in frame from base 1. Reading the germline V gene gives CDR1 SGDLS and CDR2 YYNGEE. Trimming takes 0 bases off V and 6 bases off J; junction bases not matched to a gene: 0. A word on this clone: Its antigen is unknown. No much larger clone exists at a distance of one base, and base qualities are not known.

The method was the immunoSEQ multiplex PCR assay. For the multiplex PCR, a mixture combining 60 forward primers for TCR Vbeta segments and 13 reverse primers for TCR Jbeta segments was used. A multiplex PCR assay on genomic DNA amplified the CDR3 region of rearranged TCR beta genes. On the Illumina HiSeq System, the amplified TCR beta libraries were sequenced as 87-base-pair reads. In the original analysis: Across the 600 to 700 repertoires, a later analysis counted tens of millions of unique TCR beta chains, around 11 million of which were shared by at least two donors. Raw reads were error-corrected and collapsed into unique sequences by a nearest-neighbor algorithm in which closely related sequences were merged to remove PCR and sequencing errors. To assign V, D and J gene segments, CDR3 sequences were aligned to IMGT reference sequences. Each retained sequence needed at least a six-nucleotide match to both a V gene segment and a J gene segment. A rearrangement was called productive if the CDR3 had no stop codons and remained in frame with V and J, and every other rearrangement was called non-productive. Following IMGT convention, CDR3 was defined as the stretch from the second conserved V-encoded cysteine up to the conserved J-encoded phenylalanine. Sequences without an unambiguous match to a single V gene segment were excluded from the earlier analysis of 450 to 750 of the donors. An earlier analysis of fewer than 650 of the donors classified V segments as functional when productive rearrangements were above 56.7% and as segregating when the standard deviation between donors was above 5%. A statistical classification framework was developed to diagnose cytomegalovirus status using the catalog of TCR beta chain sequences. A later analysis assigned V and J genes by comparing TCR nucleotide sequences with IMGT/GENE-DB human TR gene sequences. Using the TCRdist pipeline, a later analysis assigned CDR3 sequences along with most-parsimonious VDJ recombination scenarios. In a later analysis, every TCR beta chain was defined by the combination of its CDR3 amino acid sequence and its V-gene family, and reads without a unique V-gene family were dropped. A later analysis removed several hundred highly shared, low-generation-probability nucleotide sequences to deal with suspected cross-contamination and a sequencing artifact. In a later analysis, a clonal expansion index for each public chain was calculated from normalized within-repertoire ranks of inferred template counts. In a later analysis, generation probabilities were computed with a VDJ recombination model fitted to out-of-frame rearrangements, and the resulting probabilities were checked against IGoR. A later analysis scored TCR-TCR, TCR-HLA and TCR-CMV co-occurrence with hypergeometric tests, applying a repertoire-size bias correction to TCR pairs. In a later analysis, false discovery rates were estimated by permuting HLA or CMV assignments 20 times. A later analysis grouped co-occurring TCRs with DBSCAN, adding TCRdist sequence similarity when clustering within HLA-allele-positive subsets. For co-occurrence clustering, repertoires with fewer than 30,000 or more than 120,000 public chains were excluded, along with four or five repertoires with anomalous nucleotide sharing. In TCRdb, the immuneACCESS table is reduced to in-frame sequences with V and J assigned. These tables do not hold every clone; where another copy was compared, an unresolved V gene accounts for under half, and the others remain unexplained. V and J calls and clone size are copied from that table; D and trimming were computed from the DNA. The sample has 180,000 or so clones on record, roughly 80% of them singletons. The top ten constitute approximately 0.8% of the sample.

The TCR was taken from a woman between 18 and 29 years old in good health and CMV-seronegative. This chain is built from TRBV9 and TRBJ2-1, with 7 bases matching TRBD2. The sample comprised PBMCs. The CDR3 is CASSVAGGNEQFF. The DNA sequence is TGTGCCAGCAGCGTAGCGGGGGGCAATGAGCAGTTCTTC.